Shown below are 31 T cell receptor beta chains from a single sample sequenced in a study of T cell repertoires in cytomegalovirus infection. TCRdb reprocessed the reads via MiXCR and lists one record per CDR3 protein. The data contain 450,000 to 600,000 distinct CDR3 sequences, 33% of them singletons. Antigens for these TCRs are unknown. This sample comprised cultured PBMCs, obtained from culture after CMV antigen stimulation. The receptors derive from a human donor in good health (CMV status not recorded). Some clones in this sample may be carry-over from other donors' samples.

In its sample, this clonotype was seen a few times. The V call is TRBV6-2 or TRBV6-3, the J call TRBJ2-7; no clear D gene. The germline V gene has CDR1 MNHEY and CDR2 SVGEGT. Trimming took 6 bases from V and 0 from J, leaving 9 bases between them. This CDR3 region has 13 residues. The CDR3 reads CASRESPSYEQYF. DNA of the CDR3: TGTGCCAGCAGGGAGTCGCCCTCCTACGAGCAGTACTTC.

This clonotype was seen more than once but under ten times. The chain employs TRBV20-1 and TRBJ1-3, with a tentative D call TRBD1 (6 bases). V lost 4 bases to trimming and J lost 0 bases, with 22 bases between them. In germline, CDR1 is DFQATT, CDR2 SNEGSKA (reference sequence). CDR3 length equals 18 residues. CDR3 in amino acids: CSAIPPVRGSSSGNTIYF. In DNA, the CDR3 is TGCAGTGCTATTCCCCCAGTGAGGGGGTCTTCCTCTGGAAACACCATATATTTT.

This clonotype was counted a few times. J is TRBJ2-7 and V is TRBV6-2 or TRBV6-3; tentatively, D is TRBD1 or TRBD2 (7 bases each). This CDR3 spans 15 amino acids. Germline V CDR1 and CDR2: MNHEY, SVGEGT. The V and J ends lost 7 bases and 1 base respectively, with 17 bases between them. CDR3 sequence (DNA): TGTGCCAGCACCCAAGGGGGCGGGAGATCCTACGAGCAGTACGTC. Its translation: CASTQGGGRSYEQYV.

The rearrangement joins TRBV7-9 to TRBJ1-1; 8 bases agree with TRBD1. With V trimmed by 4 bases and J by 2 bases, 6 bases remained unmatched. Looked up from germline, CDR1 is SEHNR and CDR2 is FQNEAQ (reference sequence). The CDR3 runs to 15 residues. This chain's CDR3 is CASSYGTGHNTEAFF. CDR3 coding DNA: TGTGCCAGCAGCTACGGGACAGGACACAACACTGAAGCTTTCTTT. Filled out from reference TRBV7-9 and TRBJ1-1, the complete variable domain reads DTGVSQNPRHKITKRGQNVTFRCDPISEHNRLYWYRQTLGQGPEFLTYFQNEAQLEKSRLLSDRFSAERPKGSFSTLEIQRTEQGDSAMYLCASSYGTGHNTEAFFGQGTRLTVV.

This rearrangement joins TRBV15 to TRBJ1-1; tentative D call: TRBD1 (5 bases). The V and J ends lost 7 bases and 5 bases respectively, with 11 bases between them. CDR1 is LNHNV and CDR2 is YYDKDF in the germline V gene (reference sequence). This CDR3 region has 12 residues. Written as DNA, the CDR3 is TGTGCCACCAAGGGGTTATGGACTGAAGCTTTCTTT. Residues: CATKGLWTEAFF.

This clonotype was recorded a few times. The chain recombines TRBV7-2 with TRBJ1-1; weak D call: TRBD1 (6 bases). The germline V and J ends were trimmed by 4 bases and 6 bases, with 18 bases remaining between them. This CDR3 spans 15 amino acids. Per the germline V gene, CDR1 is SGHTA and CDR2 is FQGNSA. CDR3 sequence (DNA): TGTGCCAGCAGCTCCAACAGGGCTAGCGGCGCTGAAGCTTTCTTT. It is translated as CASSSNRASGAEAFF.

The V gene is TRBV12-3 or TRBV12-4, the J gene TRBJ2-3, with D possibly matching TRBD1 (6 bases). The J call could be wrong; TRBJ1-5 is a better fit for the DNA end. The CDR3 has 17 residues. CDR3 amino acids: CASSTGTTPSTTDTQHF. The CDR3 bases are TGTGCCAGCAGTACCGGGACAACGCCAAGTACCACAGATACGCAGCATTTT.

The V and J genes are TRBV7-9 and TRBJ2-1; D is unclear. V lost 5 bases and J 10 bases, leaving 9 bases between the germline ends. The germline CDR1 and CDR2 sequences are SEHNR and FQNEAQ (reference sequence). This CDR3 comprises 11 residues. The CDR3 here is CASSTSNEQFF. CDR3 nucleotide sequence: TGTGCCAGCAGCACATCTAACGAGCAGTTCTTC.

The chain recombines TRBV6-5 with TRBJ1-2; D remains unclear. The CDR3 runs 14 residues. Between the trimmed V and J ends, which lost 0 bases and 2 bases, there was a span of 7 bases. Germline loops: CDR1 MNHEY, CDR2 SVGAGI. The CDR3 DNA is TGTGCCAGCAGTTACTCTGATCCCAACTATGGCTACACCTTC. Its protein is CASSYSDPNYGYTF.

This chain connects TRBV11-2 to TRBJ1-4; TRBD1 is a possible D gene (5 bases). V lost 7 bases, J lost 8 bases, and 20 bases lay in between. The germline V gene has CDR1 SGHAT and CDR2 FQNNGV. The CDR3 loop spans 15 amino acids. The CDR3, as DNA: TGTGCCAGCACTATACCGGGACCGAACCAGGAAAAACTGTTTTTT. Residues: CASTIPGPNQEKLFF.

This clonotype was picked up a small number of times. The chain is built from TRBV7-2 and TRBJ1-6; D is perhaps TRBD1 (5 bases). This CDR3 region has 15 residues. Germline V gene sequence: CDR1 SGHTA, CDR2 FQGNSA. Between the trimmed V and J ends, which lost 2 bases and 5 bases, there was a span of 10 bases. The chain's CDR3 is CASSLPGLNNSPLHF. The DNA for the CDR3 is TGTGCCAGCAGCTTACCGGGACTGAATAATTCACCCCTCCACTTT.

The CDR3 loop is CASTVGPLETQYF. In nucleotides, the CDR3 is TGTGCCAGCACAGTGGGGCCGTTGGAGACCCAGTACTTC. The V and J genes are TRBV28 and TRBJ2-5, with D tentatively TRBD1 (5 bases). Germline CDR1 and CDR2: MDHEN and SYDVKM. V lost 7 bases and J 5 bases, leaving 14 bases between the germline ends. The CDR3 has 13 amino acids.

This clonotype was seen more than once but under ten times. This chain links TRBV4-1 with TRBJ1-1; D is possibly TRBD1 (5 bases). V was trimmed by 4 bases and J by 4 bases, leaving 22 bases between them. Germline V gene data show CDR1 as MGHRA and CDR2 as YSYEKL. The CDR3 is 17 residues long. The DNA for the CDR3 is TGCGCCAGCAGCCGAGGATCCGGGGGACCCCTCGGCACTGAAGCTTTCTTT. Translating it yields CASSRGSGGPLGTEAFF.

The table lists this clonotype with a few counts. The chain joins TRBV5-6 to TRBJ1-5; D is undetermined. The CDR3 loop spans 15 amino acids. In germline, CDR1 is SGHDT, CDR2 YYEEEE. The V end was cut by 4 bases, the J end by 0 bases, with 11 bases between. CDR3 nucleotide sequence: TGTGCCAGCAGCCCATGGACCCGTAGCAATCAGCCCCAGCATTTT. This codes for CASSPWTRSNQPQHF.

This clonotype was recorded a few times. The chain is built from TRBV7-9 and TRBJ1-2; D perhaps matches TRBD1 (6 bases). Trimming removed 5 bases at V and 8 bases at J, with 9 bases between. CDR3 length: 11 residues. Germline values: CDR1 SEHNR, CDR2 FQNEAQ (reference sequence). CDR3: CASSRTEGYTF. Written as DNA, the CDR3 is TGTGCCAGCAGCCGGACAGAAGGCTACACCTTC.

The rearrangement links TRBV6-5 to TRBJ1-1; 7 bases fit TRBD1. V lost 0 bases and J lost 6; bases outside the gene matches: 4. The V gene's germline CDR1 is MNHEY and CDR2 SVGAGI. This CDR3 has 14 residues. The chain's CDR3 is CASSYSTGRAEAFF. The CDR3 DNA is TGTGCCAGCAGTTACTCGACAGGGAGGGCTGAAGCTTTCTTT.

This clonotype has a single count. The V gene is TRBV6-2 or TRBV6-3, the J gene TRBJ2-7; 11 nucleotides line up with TRBD2. Germline V lookup: CDR1 MNHEY, CDR2 SVGEGT. This CDR3 is 15 amino acids long. The CDR3 DNA is TGTGACAGCGGTACTAGCGGGAGTGGCGGGTACGAGCAGTACGTC. This gives the protein CDSGTSGSGGYEQYV.

The rearrangement uses TRBV7-4 and TRBJ1-1, with a possible D match to TRBD1 (6 bases). Between the trimmed V and J ends, which lost 5 bases and 10 bases, there was a span of 14 bases. This CDR3 region has 12 residues. In germline, CDR1 is SGHVT, CDR2 SQSDAQ. CDR3 sequence: CASSKQGVGAFF. The DNA for the CDR3 is TGTGCCAGCAGCAAACAGGGAGTTGGAGCTTTCTTT.

The chain couples TRBV27 to TRBJ2-3; 7 bases align to TRBD2. This CDR3 has 15 amino acids. Germline CDR1 reads MNHEY; CDR2 reads SMNVEV (reference sequence). The trim removed 6 bases at V and 5 bases at J, leaving 11 bases unmatched. Here the CDR3 reads CASSASGLVQDTQYF. CDR3 in DNA: TGTGCCAGCAGCGCTTCCGGACTAGTGCAAGATACGCAGTATTTT.

This clonotype was seen a handful of times. This chain joins TRBV19 and TRBJ1-2; D may be TRBD1 (5 bases). Germline V gives CDR1 LNHDA, CDR2 SQIVND (reference sequence). V lost 1 base, J lost 1 base, and 10 bases lay in between. The CDR3 is 15 residues long. CDR3 sequence reads: CASSIGRGRNYGYTF. Written as DNA, the CDR3 is TGTGCCAGTAGTATAGGGAGGGGTCGTAACTATGGCTACACCTTC.

This clonotype was recorded at least ten times. The chain joins TRBV7-2 to TRBJ2-7; D unresolved. This CDR3 is built from 14 residues. V was cut by 2 bases and J by 5 bases, with 13 bases left in between. Germline loops: CDR1 SGHTA, CDR2 FQGNSA. CDR3 DNA sequence: TGTGCCAGCAGCTTAAGACAACGCCTCGACGAGCAGTACTTC. This translates into CASSLRQRLDEQYF.

This clonotype was observed a handful of times. V and J are TRBV28 and TRBJ1-2; TRBD1 might be the D (6 bases). V was trimmed by 7 bases and J by 6 bases, leaving 21 bases between them. This CDR3 is built from 15 residues. In germline, CDR1 is MDHEN, CDR2 SYDVKM. The CDR3 sequence: CASTQVGARKDGYTF. CDR3 in DNA: TGTGCCAGCACTCAGGTGGGGGCCCGTAAAGATGGCTACACCTTC.

This clonotype was detected once. The chain carries TRBV20-1 and TRBJ2-6; 8 bases are shared with TRBD1. Germline CDR1 DFQATT, CDR2 SNEGSKA (reference sequence). V lost 1 base, J lost 3 bases, and 8 bases stayed unmatched. The CDR3 is 17 amino acids. This CDR3 reads CSARADRGVFGANVLTF. CDR3 nucleotide sequence: TGCAGTGCTAGAGCCGACAGGGGAGTCTTTGGGGCCAACGTCCTGACTTTC.

Of note for this clonotype: A much larger clone differs by one base, so this may be a read error. The chain uses TRBV11-2 and TRBJ2-5; D unresolved. Per germline, CDR1 SGHAT and CDR2 FQNNGV. The CDR3 spans 14 residues. The CDR3: CASSFVRYQETQHF. CDR3 DNA: TGTGCCAGCAGCTTCGTCCGGTACCAAGAGACCCAGCACTTC.

The chain employs TRBV7-9 and TRBJ1-1; TRBD1 matches at 8 bases. Germline V gene sequence: CDR1 SEHNR, CDR2 FQNEAQ (reference sequence). The junction had 4 bases not matched to a gene; V was cut back by 0 bases and J by 1 base. The length of the CDR3 is 16 residues. As DNA, the CDR3 is TGTGCCAGCAGCTTAGCTTGGGGACAGGCGAACACTGAAGCTTTCTTT. It translates to CASSLAWGQANTEAFF.

This chain joins TRBV29-1 and TRBJ1-1; no reliable D call. The germline CDR1 and CDR2 sequences are SQVTM and ANQGSEA. Trimming pared 3 bases from V and 0 bases from J, leaving 11 bases between. This CDR3 has 14 residues. DNA of the CDR3: TGCAGCGTTGATTGGGGATCCATGAACACTGAAGCTTTCTTT. Protein sequence: CSVDWGSMNTEAFF.

The V call is TRBV4-1, the J call TRBJ1-2; 7 bases fit TRBD1. This CDR3 has 17 residues. V shed 7 bases and J 3 bases; nucleotides not matched to a gene: 17. Germline CDR1 reads MGHRA; CDR2 reads YSYEKL. The CDR3 here is CASTPFLSGGKDYGYTF. The CDR3 DNA reads TGCGCCAGCACCCCCTTCCTCTCAGGGGGAAAAGACTATGGCTACACCTTC.

This clonotype was counted a few times. The V gene is TRBV10-3, the J gene TRBJ2-2; the match to TRBD2 covers 11 bases. The CDR3 is 16 residues long. Germline V CDR1 and CDR2: ENHRY, SYGVKD. J was trimmed by 2 bases and V by 10 bases; bases with no gene match: 9. The CDR3 sequence is CANSASGRINTGELFF. The CDR3 bases are TGTGCCAACTCGGCTAGCGGGAGGATCAACACCGGGGAGCTGTTTTTT.

V usage is TRBV6-1 and J usage is TRBJ2-1; 8 bases map to TRBD1. V was pared by 0 bases and J by 4 bases, with 2 bases of the junction left unmatched. Germline loops: CDR1 MNHNS, CDR2 SASEGT. The CDR3 runs to 15 residues. In nucleotides, the CDR3 is TGTGCCAGCAGTGAAGCGCAGGGGGCATACAATGAGCAGTTCTTC. Translating gives CASSEAQGAYNEQFF.

Only a few counts were recorded for this clonotype. CDR3 sequence: CASSTGLAGEQFF. In DNA, the CDR3 is TGTGCCAGCAGCACGGGACTAGCTGGTGAGCAGTTCTTC. This chain links TRBV7-2 with TRBJ2-1; 9 bases agree with TRBD2. This CDR3 is built from 13 residues. J gave up 9 bases and V 5 bases, and 5 bases lay outside the gene matches. Germline CDR1 reads SGHTA; CDR2 reads FQGNSA.

This clonotype was counted a few times. The CDR3 coding sequence is TGTGCCAGCAGTCCAGGGGGGAGTTCTGGCTACACCTTC. Amino acids: CASSPGGSSGYTF. The chain is built from TRBV7-6 and TRBJ1-2; 7 positions agree with TRBD1. After removal of 6 bases from V and 7 bases from J, the junction contained 8 bases not matched to a gene. Looked up from germline, CDR1 is SGHVS and CDR2 is FNYEAQ. This CDR3 spans 13 amino acids. Variable domain in full (rest from reference TRBV7-6 and TRBJ1-2): GAGVSQSPRYKVTKRGQDVALRCDPISGHVSLYWYRQALGQGPEFLTYFNYEAQQDKSGLPNDRFSAERPEGSISTLTIQRTEQRDSAMYRCASSPGGSSGYTFGSGTRLTVV.